Each of the 17 T cell receptor beta chains below was sequenced from the same sample in a study of PD-L1 blockade in urothelial cancer. TCRdb keeps only in-frame clones here, not all; method: immunoSEQ multiplex PCR. The sample records fewer than 50,000 clones, 70% to 90% being singletons. Regarding time point: pretreatment peripheral blood. The input for sequencing was PBMCs, taken around atezolizumab (anti-PD-L1) treatment. The receptors come from a donor aged 40 or over with urothelial cancer.

The chain uses TRBV10-2 and TRBJ1-3; D gene unclear. V lost 6 bases, J lost 4 bases, and 13 bases lay in between. This CDR3 is 14 amino acids long. Germline CDR1 and CDR2: WSHSY and SAAADI. The CDR3 region is CASSRGLDGNTIYF. The CDR3 coding sequence is TGCGCCAGCAGCCGAGGACTAGACGGAAACACCATATATTTT.

This clone was observed once. The rearrangement joins TRBV28 to TRBJ1-2, with D possibly being TRBD1 (5 bases). The CDR3 runs to 13 residues. V dropped 3 bases and J dropped 4 bases, with 9 bases sitting between them. The germline CDR1 and CDR2 sequences are MDHEN and SYDVKM. The CDR3 is CASSFSGAYGYTF. The CDR3 DNA sequence: TGTGCCAGCAGTTTTAGCGGGGCCTATGGCTACACCTTC.

This chain uses TRBV9 with TRBJ2-3; perhaps TRBD2 as D (7 bases). This CDR3 comprises 15 residues. The V end was cut by 3 bases, the J end by 6 bases, with 17 bases between. The germline gives CDR1 SGDLS, CDR2 YYNGEE. CDR3 region: CASSAPGGPGDTQYF. The CDR3 region has the DNA TGTGCCAGCAGCGCACCCGGGGGGCCAGGTGATACGCAGTATTTT.

The CDR3 bases are TGTGCCAGCCAAGATGGGGGTAGCGGGAGGCTGGGGGAGACCCAGTACTTC. It codes for CASQDGGSGRLGETQYF. The rearrangement uses TRBV27 and TRBJ2-5, with TRBD2 matching 10 bases. The CDR3 length is 17 residues. After removal of 8 bases from V and 5 bases from J, the junction contained 17 bases not matched to a gene. Per the germline V gene, CDR1 is MNHEY and CDR2 is SMNVEV (reference sequence).

The V call is TRBV4-1, the J call TRBJ1-1; D remains unclear. The CDR3 loop spans 13 amino acids. The germline V gene encodes CDR1 MGHRA and CDR2 YSYEKL. Deletions cut 2 bases from V and 5 bases from J, with 9 bases between. The CDR3 DNA sequence: TGCGCCAGCAGCCAAAGTCGGAGGACTGAAGCTTTCTTT. This gives the protein CASSQSRRTEAFF.

The chain carries TRBV4-3 and TRBJ2-3, with 13 positions matching TRBD2. Losses at the gene ends were 4 bases for V and 6 bases for J; bases not matched to a gene: 10. Looked up from germline, CDR1 is LGHNA and CDR2 is YSLEER. This CDR3 region has 17 residues. CDR3 DNA sequence: TGCGCCAGCAGCCCGGGTGGGACTAGCGGGATTTCTGATACGCAGTATTTT. Its protein product is CASSPGGTSGISDTQYF.

The J gene is TRBJ2-5, the V gene TRBV7-2; tentative D call: TRBD1 (6 bases). Per the germline V gene, CDR1 is SGHTA and CDR2 is FQGNSA. The ends were cut back, 1 base at V and 5 bases at J, with 11 bases in the middle. The CDR3 has 14 amino acids. DNA for the CDR3: TGTGCCAGCAGCTTAGGGGGAAGGGGGGAGACCCAGTACTTC. It encodes CASSLGGRGETQYF.

The chain carries TRBV7-2 and TRBJ2-7, with 8 positions matching TRBD1. This CDR3 has 14 residues. CDR1 is SGHTA, CDR2 FQGNSA, per germline. The ends lost 0 bases at V and 2 bases at J; junction bases unmatched: 0. CDR3 in DNA: TGTGCCAGCAGCTTAGCGACAGGGGCCTACGAGCAGTACTTC. This sequence encodes CASSLATGAYEQYF.

The gene calls are TRBV19 and TRBJ2-2; 7 nucleotides line up with TRBD2. Germline values: CDR1 LNHDA, CDR2 SQIVND (reference sequence). The length of the CDR3 is 13 residues. Trimming at V came to 6 bases and at J to 7 bases, leaving 5 bases not matched to a gene. This chain's CDR3 is CASSGGGVGELFF. CDR3 coding DNA: TGTGCCAGTAGCGGCGGGGGTGTCGGGGAGCTGTTTTTT.

This clone turned up a few times. The genes are TRBV15 and TRBJ2-7, with D perhaps TRBD2 (6 bases). The CDR3 consists of 14 residues. Germline CDR1 is LNHNV and CDR2 is YYDKDF (reference sequence). V lost 0 bases to trimming and J lost 3 bases, with 9 bases between them. CDR3 bases: TGTGCCACCAGCAGAGAGGGCGGGATCTACGAGCAGTACTTC. Its translation is CATSREGGIYEQYF.

The chain joins TRBV27 to TRBJ2-7; 7 bases are shared with TRBD2. This CDR3 comprises 17 residues. In germline, CDR1 is MNHEY, CDR2 SMNVEV (reference sequence). Unmatched junction bases numbered 15, after V lost 2 bases and J lost 5 bases. CDR3 amino acids: CASSLMGGKTSPNEQYF. Written as DNA, the CDR3 is TGTGCCAGCAGTTTAATGGGGGGGAAGACTAGCCCCAACGAGCAGTACTTC.

The rearrangement joins TRBV6-5 to TRBJ2-2, with D unclear. CDR1 is MNHEY and CDR2 is SVGAGI in the germline V gene. V was pared by 2 bases and J by 7 bases, with 11 bases between. The CDR3 has 14 amino acids. This chain's CDR3 is CASSYGQMSGELFF. CDR3 coding DNA: TGTGCCAGCAGTTACGGGCAGATGAGCGGGGAGCTGTTTTTT.

This chain links TRBV5-1 with TRBJ2-5; 7 positions match TRBD1. From germline, CDR1 is SGHRS and CDR2 YFSETQ. Unmatched junction bases numbered 5, after V lost 4 bases and J lost 2 bases. The CDR3 has 14 amino acids. For the CDR3, the DNA is TGCGCCAGCAGCCCCCGACAGGGACAAGAGACCCAGTACTTC. It codes for CASSPRQGQETQYF.

The rearrangement joins TRBV19 to TRBJ1-1, with D unresolved. The germline V and J ends were trimmed by 10 bases and 3 bases, with 18 bases remaining between them. This CDR3 is 14 amino acids long. Germline V CDR1 and CDR2: LNHDA, SQIVND (reference sequence). The CDR3 spells CATTPLGVDTEAFF. The CDR3 nucleotides are TGTGCCACCACCCCCCTGGGAGTAGACACTGAAGCTTTCTTT.

The V and J genes are TRBV5-1 and TRBJ1-4, with TRBD1 identical over 9 bases. This CDR3 has 16 amino acids. With V trimmed by 4 bases and J by 5 bases, 9 bases remained unmatched. Germline CDR1 is SGHRS and CDR2 is YFSETQ. The CDR3 DNA reads TGCGCCAGCAGCAATGAAGGGACAGGGAGGAATGAAAAACTGTTTTTT. Protein sequence: CASSNEGTGRNEKLFF.

This clone was counted once. This chain links TRBV7-3 with TRBJ2-6; 7 bases line up with TRBD1. Losses at the gene ends were 2 bases for V and 2 bases for J; bases not matched to a gene: 3. The CDR3 has 16 residues. The germline V gene has CDR1 SGHTA and CDR2 FQGTGA. For the CDR3, the DNA is TGTGCCAGCAGCTTATCGACAGGGCCTGGGGCCAACGTCCTGACTTTC. It encodes CASSLSTGPGANVLTF.

The chain uses TRBV5-1 and TRBJ2-3; a weak D match, TRBD1 (7 bases). Between the trimmed V and J ends, which lost 4 bases and 0 bases, there was a span of 12 bases. The CDR3 consists of 15 residues. From germline, CDR1 is SGHRS and CDR2 YFSETQ. Here the CDR3 reads CASSQGGPSTDTQYF. The CDR3 DNA follows: TGCGCCAGCAGCCAGGGGGGCCCTAGCACAGATACGCAGTATTTT. Variable domain in full (rest from reference TRBV5-1 and TRBJ2-3): KAGVTQTPRYLIKTRGQQVTLSCSPISGHRSVSWYQQTPGQGLQFLFEYFSETQRNKGNFPGRFSGRQFSNSRSEMNVSTLELGDSALYLCASSQGGPSTDTQYFGPGTRLTVL.